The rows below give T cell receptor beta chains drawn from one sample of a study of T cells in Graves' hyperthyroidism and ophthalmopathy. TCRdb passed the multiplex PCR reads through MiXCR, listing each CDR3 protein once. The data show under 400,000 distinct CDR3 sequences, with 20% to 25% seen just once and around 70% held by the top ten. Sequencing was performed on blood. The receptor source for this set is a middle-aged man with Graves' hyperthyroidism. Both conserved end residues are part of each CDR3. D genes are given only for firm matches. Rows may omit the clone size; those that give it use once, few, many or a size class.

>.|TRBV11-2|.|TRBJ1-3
TGTGCCAGCAGCCCCGACAGCTTCTCTGGAAACACCATATATTTT
CASSPDSFSGNTIYF
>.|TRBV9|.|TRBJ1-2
TGTGCCAGCAGCGGGGGTGGACAGCTCTATGGCTACACCTTC
CASSGGGQLYGYTF
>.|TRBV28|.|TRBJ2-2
TGTGCCAGCGTGGCGAACACCGGGGAGCTGTTTTTT
CASVANTGELFF
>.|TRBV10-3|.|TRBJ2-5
TGTGCCATCAGTGAGTCGGCAGGAGAGACCCAGTACTTC
CAISESAGETQYF
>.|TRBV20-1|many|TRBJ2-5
TGCAGTGCAGCCAGGGGAGGTGAAGAGACCCAGTACTTC
CSAARGGEETQYF
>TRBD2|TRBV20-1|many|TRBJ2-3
TGCAGTGCAAGGGGACTAGCGGGAGGGTTTGATACGCAGTATTTT
CSARGLAGGFDTQYF
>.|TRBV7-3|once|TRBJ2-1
TGCGCCAGCAGCCTTCTCGGGGATCCCACTAGGAATGAGCAGTTCTTC
CASSLLGDPTRNEQFF
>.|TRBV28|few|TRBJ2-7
TGTGCCAGCAGTTTAGCAGGGGATCACTACGAGCAGTACTTC
CASSLAGDHYEQYF
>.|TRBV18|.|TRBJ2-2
TGTGCCAGCTCGTCGGACTTCACCGGGGAGCTGTCTTTT
CASSSDFTGELSF
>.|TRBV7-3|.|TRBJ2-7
TGTGCCAGCAGTTTATCCGCCCCGGTCGAGCAGTACTTC
CASSLSAPVEQYF
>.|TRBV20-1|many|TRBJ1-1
TGCAGTGCTAACGTATTCCAGAACACTGAAGCTTTCTTT
CSANVFQNTEAFF
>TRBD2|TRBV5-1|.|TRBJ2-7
TGCGCCAGCAGCTTAGATGCTAGCGGGGCGACCTACGAGCAGTACTTC
CASSLDASGATYEQYF
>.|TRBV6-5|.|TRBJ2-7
TGTGCCAGCAGTTACTCGATCGGCAGGAACTACGAGCAGTACTTC
CASSYSIGRNYEQYF
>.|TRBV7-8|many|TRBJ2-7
TGTGCCAGCAGCTTACTCCTGGGGGCCCCAAGAAGCTACGAGCAGTACTTC
CASSLLLGAPRSYEQYF
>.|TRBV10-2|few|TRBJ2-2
TGCGCCAGCGGGGCGGGGACGAACACCGGGGAGCTGTTTTTT
CASGAGTNTGELFF
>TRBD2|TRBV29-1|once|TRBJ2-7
TGCAGCGTTCTCCTCCTGGTGGGTACGCGGGGGGCTAATGAAAACGAGCAGTACTTC
CSVLLLVGTRGANENEQYF
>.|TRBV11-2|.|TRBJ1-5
TGTGCCAGCAGCTTAGATCTCGGACCGGAGGGCCAGCATTTT
CASSLDLGPEGQHF
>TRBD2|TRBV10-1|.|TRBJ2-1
TGCGCCAGCAGTGAATCGGGACTAGCGGGAAGGCATGAGCAGTTCTTC
CASSESGLAGRHEQFF
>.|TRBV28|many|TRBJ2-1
TGTGCCAGCAGTTTGTCAGGCGGGAACAATGAGCAGTTCTTC
CASSLSGGNNEQFF
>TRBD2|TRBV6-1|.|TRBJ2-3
TGTGCCAGCAGACAAGCGGGGACAGATACGCAGTATTTT
CASRQAGTDTQYF
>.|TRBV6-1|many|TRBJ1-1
TGTGCCAGCAGTGAAGCGGTGGGGTACACTGAAGCTTTCTTT
CASSEAVGYTEAFF
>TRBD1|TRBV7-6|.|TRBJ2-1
TGTGCCAGCAGCTCGCGGACAGGGGGCGAAGGGAACAATGAGCAGTTCTTC
CASSSRTGGEGNNEQFF
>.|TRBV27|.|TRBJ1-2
TGTGCCAGCAGGAGCGCCAGCATCAGCTATGGCTACACCTTC
CASRSASISYGYTF
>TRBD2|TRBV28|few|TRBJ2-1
TGTGCCAGCAGTTTTATCGGGAGGGCCTACAATGAGCAGTTCTTC
CASSFIGRAYNEQFF
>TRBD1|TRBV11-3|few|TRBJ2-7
TGTGCCAGCAGCAAGGGACAGTCCTACGAGCAGTACTTC
CASSKGQSYEQYF
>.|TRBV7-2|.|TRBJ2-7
TGTGCCAGCAGCTTTGTCCCTGGCGAGCAGTACTTC
CASSFVPGEQYF
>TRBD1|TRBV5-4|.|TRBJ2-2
TGTGCCAGCAGCGCTGGACAGGGGGCCGGGGAGCTGTTTTTT
CASSAGQGAGELFF
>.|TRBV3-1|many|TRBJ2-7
TGTGCCAGCAGTCTAATTACCGGGAGAAGCTCCTACGAGCAGTACTTC
CASSLITGRSSYEQYF
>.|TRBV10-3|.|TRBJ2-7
TGTGCCATCACCCCCGCCCAGGGGTACGAGCAGTACTTC
CAITPAQGYEQYF
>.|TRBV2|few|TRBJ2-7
TGTGCCAGCAGTCAGAGGCAGTACGAGCAGTACTTC
CASSQRQYEQYF
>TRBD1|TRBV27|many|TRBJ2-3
TGTGCCAGCAGTTGGGACAGGGAAGCAGATACGCAGTATTTT
CASSWDREADTQYF
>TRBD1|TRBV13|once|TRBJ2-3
TGTGCCAGCGGATCCGGGACAGGGAGCACAGATACGCAGTATTTT
CASGSGTGSTDTQYF
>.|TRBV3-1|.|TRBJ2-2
TGTGCCAGCAGCCTAACCCGGACCGGGGAGCTGTTTTTT
CASSLTRTGELFF
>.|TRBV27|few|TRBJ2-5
TGTGCCAGTTCCTGGGCTACGAGGACGACGAAAGAGACCCAGTACTTC
CASSWATRTTKETQYF
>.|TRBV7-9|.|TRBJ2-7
TGTGCCAGCAGCTTAGAGTCAAGGTTGGAGCAGTACTTC
CASSLESRLEQYF
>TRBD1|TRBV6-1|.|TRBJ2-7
TGTGCCAGCAAGACAGGGGCATCGTACGAGCAGTACTTC
CASKTGASYEQYF
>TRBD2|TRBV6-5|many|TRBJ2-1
TGTGCCAGCAGTCCACCCCGTGGACTAGCGGGAATGGAGCAGTTCTTC
CASSPPRGLAGMEQFF
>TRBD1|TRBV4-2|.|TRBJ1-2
TGTGCCAGCAGCCAAGGAACTGGGACAGGGGGCTATGGCTACACCTTC
CASSQGTGTGGYGYTF
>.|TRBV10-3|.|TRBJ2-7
TGTGCCATCAGTGGTTCAGGCTACTACGAGCAGTACTTC
CAISGSGYYEQYF
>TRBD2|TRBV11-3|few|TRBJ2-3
TGTGCCAGCAGCCCCGGACTAGCGGGTTTCGCAGATACGCAGTATTTT
CASSPGLAGFADTQYF
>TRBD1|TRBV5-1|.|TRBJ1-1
TGCGCCAGCAGCAAAGGACAGGGCTTGGGCACTGAAGCTTTCTTT
CASSKGQGLGTEAFF
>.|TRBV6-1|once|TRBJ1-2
TGTGCCAGCCTCACAGGGAACTATGGCTACACCTTC
CASLTGNYGYTF
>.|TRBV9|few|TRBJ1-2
TGTGCCAGCAGCGTATCAGTGGAAAACTATGGCTACACCTTC
CASSVSVENYGYTF
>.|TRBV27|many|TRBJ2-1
TGTGCCAGCAAGGTAGACACCTACAATGAGCAGTTCTTC
CASKVDTYNEQFF
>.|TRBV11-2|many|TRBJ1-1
TGTGCCAGCAGCTTAGCCCAGGGTAGGGACACTGAAGCTTTCTTT
CASSLAQGRDTEAFF
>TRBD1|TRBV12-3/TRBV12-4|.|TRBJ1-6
TGTGCCAGTCGGACAGGGGCTAATTCACCCCTCCACTTT
CASRTGANSPLHF
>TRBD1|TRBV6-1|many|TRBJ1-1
TGTGCCAGCAGCGCCGGGACAGGGAACACTGAAGCTTTCTTT
CASSAGTGNTEAFF
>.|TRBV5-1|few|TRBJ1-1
TGCGCCAGCAGCTTGGTACGGGACTCGAACACTGAAGCTTTCTTT
CASSLVRDSNTEAFF
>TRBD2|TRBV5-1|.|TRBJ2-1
TGCGCCAGCAGCTTGAGCGGGAACCCCTACAATGAGCAGTTCTTC
CASSLSGNPYNEQFF
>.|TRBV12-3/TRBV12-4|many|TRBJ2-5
TGTGCCAGCAGTCGTAGTCCGGGGGAGACCCAGTACTTC
CASSRSPGETQYF
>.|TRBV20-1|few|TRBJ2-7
TGCAGTGCTAGGGATCGGGGGGCGGCCTACGAGCAGTACTTC
CSARDRGAAYEQYF
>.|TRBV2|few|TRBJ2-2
TGTGCCAGCAGTGAGGTCCCAGGGGATATCGCGAACACCGGGGAGCTGTTTTTT
CASSEVPGDIANTGELFF